The TCR beta chain under discussion was sequenced for a study of T cell repertoires in cytomegalovirus infection. Study-wide context: From public TCR beta signatures came an indication of both CMV infection and matching HLA type.

TCRdb reprocessed the reads via MiXCR and lists one record per CDR3 protein. The sample holds roughly 800,000 distinct CDR3 sequences; around 29% are singletons and the top ten take around 13%. Germline V lookup: CDR1 SEHNR, CDR2 FQNEAQ (reference sequence). The CDR3 is 17 residues long. The J segment lost 4 bases and the V segment lost 5 bases, leaving 11 bases of the junction unmatched. This clonotype was seen at least ten times. The antigen is not known. V and J are TRBV7-9 and TRBJ2-1; 10 bases match TRBD1. The specimen was cultured CD8+ T cells from PBMCs, collected from culture after CMV antigen stimulation. This receptor was obtained from a human donor in good health (CMV status not recorded). Some clones in this sample may be carry-over from other donors' samples. The CDR3 nucleotides read TGTGCCAGCAGCACCTTTCTTGACAGGGGGCTGTACAATGAGCAGTTCTTC. As protein: CASSTFLDRGLYNEQFF. The whole variable domain, remainder taken from reference TRBV7-9 and TRBJ2-1, is DTGVSQNPRHKITKRGQNVTFRCDPISEHNRLYWYRQTLGQGPEFLTYFQNEAQLEKSRLLSDRFSAERPKGSFSTLEIQRTEQGDSAMYLCASSTFLDRGLYNEQFFGPGTRLTVL.